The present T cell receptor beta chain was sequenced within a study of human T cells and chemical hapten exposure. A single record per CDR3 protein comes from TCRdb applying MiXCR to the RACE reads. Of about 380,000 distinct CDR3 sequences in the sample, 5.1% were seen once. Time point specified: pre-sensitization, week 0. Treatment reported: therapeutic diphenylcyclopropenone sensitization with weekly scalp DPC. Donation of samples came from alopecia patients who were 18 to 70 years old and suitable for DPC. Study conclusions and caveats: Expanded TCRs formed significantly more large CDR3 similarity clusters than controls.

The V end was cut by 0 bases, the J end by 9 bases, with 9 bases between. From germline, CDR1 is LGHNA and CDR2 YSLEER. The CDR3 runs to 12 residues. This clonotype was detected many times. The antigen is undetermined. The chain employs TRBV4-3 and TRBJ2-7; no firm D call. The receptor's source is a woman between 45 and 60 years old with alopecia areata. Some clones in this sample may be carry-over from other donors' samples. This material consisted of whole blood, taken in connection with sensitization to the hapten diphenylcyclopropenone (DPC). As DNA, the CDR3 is TGCGCCAGCAGCCAAGATCAGACTTCGCAGTACTTC. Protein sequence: CASSQDQTSQYF.